Each of the 25 T cell receptor beta chains below was sequenced from the same sample in a study of blood T cell repertoires in COVID-19. TCRdb's copy holds only in-frame clones and misses some; the assay was immunoSEQ multiplex PCR. Altogether 250,000 to 350,000 clones are present, 80% to 90% being singletons, with the ten largest covering more than 9%. The sequenced material came from PBMCs or T cells enriched from blood (not recorded which). These receptors were taken from a woman younger than 30 who had recovered from COVID-19.

This chain joins TRBV12-3 or TRBV12-4 and TRBJ2-1; D gene ambiguous. The V and J ends lost 8 bases and 4 bases respectively, with 9 bases between them. CDR3 size: 12 residues. CDR3 sequence reads: CASAGQYNEQFF. The CDR3 DNA reads as TGTGCCAGCGCAGGTCAGTACAATGAGCAGTTCTTC.

The chain combines TRBV5-3 with TRBJ1-1, with D perhaps TRBD1 (5 bases). TRBV5-3 is known as an ORF, though its function is uncertain. V was shortened by 3 bases and J by 0 bases, with 15 bases between the two germline ends. The CDR3 extends over 16 amino acids. DNA for the CDR3: TGTGCCAGAAGCTCCTCGGGGGAATATATGAACACTGAAGCTTTCTTT. The encoded protein is CARSSSGEYMNTEAFF.

The chain uses TRBV6-5 and TRBJ2-2, with D tentatively TRBD2 (6 bases). The V gene's germline CDR1 is MNHEY and CDR2 SVGAGI. This CDR3 has 14 amino acids. Trimming took off 6 bases at V and 7 bases at J, with 15 bases between the two ends. CDR3 in DNA: TGTGCCAGCAGGTCTAGAGGAGGGGACGGGGAGCTGTTTTTT. Encoded protein: CASRSRGGDGELFF.

The chain is built from TRBV11-2 and TRBJ1-2; weak D call: TRBD1 (5 bases). This CDR3 is built from 15 residues. Trimming removed 5 bases at V and 4 bases at J, with 17 bases between. Germline CDR1 SGHAT, CDR2 FQNNGV. In DNA form, the CDR3 reads TGTGCCAGCAGCCCCACCCCCCGGGGGGGCTATGGCTACACCTTC. Its translation is CASSPTPRGGYGYTF.

The rearrangement links TRBV11-2 to TRBJ1-1; TRBD1 aligns across 7 bases. Germline values: CDR1 SGHAT, CDR2 FQNNGV. The CDR3 is made up of 17 amino acids. The ends lost 4 bases at V and 1 base at J; junction bases unmatched: 12. The CDR3 DNA reads TGTGCCAGCAGCTATACAGGGGCCTCTTACCGGAACACTGAAGCTTTCTTT. Translated, it gives CASSYTGASYRNTEAFF.

This clone was recorded a few times. The chain links TRBV19 to TRBJ2-1; tentative D call: TRBD2 (5 bases). The CDR3 sequence is 14 residues long. V lost 6 bases to trimming and J lost 5 bases, with 14 bases between them. CDR1 is LNHDA, CDR2 SQIVND, per germline (reference sequence). The CDR3 DNA reads TGTGCCAGTAGACCCAAGAGCGGAAACAATGAGCAGTTCTTC. Protein product: CASRPKSGNNEQFF.

The rearrangement joins TRBV6-1 to TRBJ2-5; perhaps TRBD2 as D (6 bases). Germline assignment: CDR1 MNHNS and CDR2 SASEGT. The CDR3 runs 15 residues. Trimming left V 3 bases short and J 2 bases short, with 13 bases between. The CDR3 coding sequence is TGTGCCAGCAGTGACGGGGGACTGCTGCAAGAGACCCAGTACTTC. This codes for CASSDGGLLQETQYF.

This chain joins TRBV3-1 (or the pseudogene TRBV3-2) and TRBJ1-2; TRBD1 is a possible D gene (6 bases). The CDR3 spans 15 residues. The germline V gene has CDR1 LGHDT and CDR2 YNNKEL (reference sequence). Trimming took 1 base from V and 7 from J, leaving 16 bases between them. CDR3 DNA: TGTGCCAGCAGCCAAGGTCCAACTAACAGGGTTGGCTACACCTTC. Its protein is CASSQGPTNRVGYTF.

The gene calls are TRBV5-5 and TRBJ1-2; perhaps TRBD1 as D (5 bases). The CDR3 is made up of 15 amino acids. The germline V gene has CDR1 SGHKS and CDR2 YYEKEE (reference sequence). The V and J ends lost 1 base and 0 bases respectively, with 10 bases between them. The CDR3 DNA is TGTGCCAGCAGCTTGAGGAGGGGAGCTAACTATGGCTACACCTTC. Translation gives CASSLRRGANYGYTF.

The chain combines TRBV6-5 with TRBJ1-3, with no clear D. The germline CDR1 and CDR2 sequences are MNHEY and SVGAGI. CDR3 size: 11 residues. V was trimmed by 9 bases and J by 8 bases, leaving 11 bases between them. The CDR3 nucleotides read TGTGCCAGTTACGTCTCGGACACCATATATTTT. Its translation is CASYVSDTIYF.

The CDR3 here is CASSFKEAPTYEQYF. CDR3 bases: TGTGCCAGCAGTTTTAAGGAGGCCCCGACCTACGAGCAGTACTTC. This chain connects TRBV27 to TRBJ2-7; tentatively, D is TRBD2 (5 bases). The ends were cut back, 3 bases at V and 2 bases at J, with 14 bases in the middle. CDR1 is MNHEY and CDR2 is SMNVEV in the germline V gene (reference sequence). The CDR3 sequence is 15 residues long.

The chain combines TRBV4-2 with TRBJ2-1; maybe TRBD2 (7 bases). CDR3 length equals 15 residues. Trimming stripped 5 bases from V and 7 bases from J, with 18 bases between. Germline V lookup: CDR1 LGHNA, CDR2 YNFKEQ. The chain's CDR3 is CASSRGGGRGNEQFF. The DNA for the CDR3 is TGTGCCAGCAGCAGAGGGGGGGGCCGTGGAAATGAGCAGTTCTTC.

V is TRBV10-1 and J is TRBJ2-7; D may be TRBD2 (5 bases). V gave up 0 bases and J gave up 9 bases, with 12 bases separating them. The CDR3 sequence is 13 residues long. Germline values: CDR1 WNHNN, CDR2 SYGVQD (reference sequence). CDR3 loop: CASSESVLGRQYF. The CDR3 nucleotides read TGCGCCAGCAGTGAGTCGGTCCTGGGGAGGCAGTACTTC.

This chain connects TRBV19 to TRBJ2-7; D is perhaps TRBD2 (5 bases). Germline lookup yields CDR1 LNHDA and CDR2 SQIVND (reference sequence). V shed 10 bases and J shed 6 bases, with 13 bases lying between them. The CDR3 has 11 amino acids. The CDR3 here is CATGDVREQYF. Here the CDR3 DNA reads TGTGCCACCGGGGATGTGCGCGAGCAGTACTTC.

This chain connects TRBV5-4 to TRBJ2-2, with D tentatively TRBD1 (6 bases). Germline CDR1 is SGHNT and CDR2 is YYREEE (reference sequence). This CDR3 has 15 residues. V dropped 0 bases and J dropped 6 bases, with 12 bases sitting between them. The DNA of the CDR3 is TGTGCCAGCAGCTTGGGGTCAGGGGCGGCCGGGGAGCTGTTTTTT. This gives the protein CASSLGSGAAGELFF. The full variable domain, its missing parts supplied by reference TRBV5-4 and TRBJ2-2, is ETGVTQSPTHLIKTRGQQVTLRCSSQSGHNTVSWYQQALGQGPQFIFQYYREEENGRGNFPPRFSGLQFPNYSSELNVNALELDDSALYLCASSLGSGAAGELFFGEGSRLTVL.

The chain is built from TRBV19 and TRBJ1-2, with D tentatively TRBD1 (5 bases). This CDR3 has 14 residues. The germline V and J ends were trimmed by 5 bases and 8 bases, with 18 bases remaining between them. Germline CDR1 reads LNHDA; CDR2 reads SQIVND (reference sequence). The DNA for the CDR3 is TGTGCCAGTAGTGTCACTCGGGGGTCGCGGGGCTACACCTTC. Translation gives CASSVTRGSRGYTF.

CDR3 sequence: CASSPRTSDLSYEQYF. The CDR3 nucleotides read TGTGCCAGCAGTCCCCGGACTAGCGACCTCTCCTACGAGCAGTACTTC. V gene TRBV27 combines with J gene TRBJ2-7; TRBD2 matches at 9 bases. The junction had 8 bases not matched to a gene; V was cut back by 5 bases and J by 0 bases. This CDR3 has 16 residues. CDR1 and CDR2 (germline): MNHEY, SMNVEV (reference sequence).

This chain connects TRBV18 to TRBJ1-1, with 8 bases aligning to TRBD1. The V segment lost 3 bases and the J segment 2 bases; nucleotides outside the gene matches: 8. The length of the CDR3 is 16 residues. CDR1 KGHSH and CDR2 LQKENI come from the germline V gene. The CDR3 DNA sequence: TGTGCCAGCTCACCCCAGGACAGGGTTCTCAACACTGAAGCTTTCTTT. Its translation is CASSPQDRVLNTEAFF.

The chain couples TRBV9 to TRBJ2-2; weak D call: TRBD2 (6 bases). This CDR3 is 15 amino acids long. Germline V CDR1 and CDR2: SGDLS, YYNGEE. Trimming shortened V by 0 bases and J by 6 bases, and 12 bases separated the two germline ends. This CDR3 reads CASSVGLASAGELFF. CDR3 DNA: TGTGCCAGCAGCGTAGGTCTAGCGTCTGCCGGGGAGCTGTTTTTT.

The chain has TRBV2 and TRBJ2-5, with 11 bases lining up with TRBD1. V was clipped by 7 bases and J by 5 bases; unmatched bases: 6. The germline V gene encodes CDR1 SNHLY and CDR2 FYNNEI. The CDR3 has 14 residues. The CDR3 protein is CASIPGQGVETQYF. CDR3 coding DNA: TGTGCCAGCATTCCGGGACAGGGGGTGGAGACCCAGTACTTC.

The chain's CDR3 is CASSFKAGGSADTQYF. The CDR3 bases are TGTGCCAGCAGCTTTAAAGCGGGGGGAAGCGCAGATACGCAGTATTTT. The V and J genes are TRBV7-9 and TRBJ2-3, with TRBD2 identical over 9 bases. The CDR3 sequence is 16 residues long. The V gene end was trimmed by 3 bases and the J gene end by 4 bases; junction bases not matched to a gene: 8. Germline V gene lookup returns CDR1 SEHNR and CDR2 FQNEAQ (reference sequence).

V usage is TRBV24-1 and J usage is TRBJ2-1; 9 bases are a match to TRBD1. Germline trimming cut 1 base from V and 10 bases from J; bases unmatched to any gene: 13. Germline lookup yields CDR1 KGHDR and CDR2 SFDVKD. This CDR3 contains 17 residues. The CDR3 reads CATSDFLRTGELQEQFF. For the CDR3, the DNA is TGTGCCACCAGTGATTTCCTCAGGACAGGGGAACTTCAGGAGCAGTTCTTC.

In this sample, this clone turned up a few times. This chain connects TRBV27 to TRBJ1-2; no definite D call. The CDR3 runs to 13 residues. Trimming stripped 3 bases from V and 3 bases from J, with 8 bases between. Germline assignment: CDR1 MNHEY and CDR2 SMNVEV (reference sequence). CDR3 in amino acids: CASSFGQDYGYTF. The CDR3 DNA follows: TGTGCCAGCAGTTTTGGGCAGGACTATGGCTACACCTTC.

The sample holds one count of this clone. This chain connects TRBV9 to TRBJ2-3, with 8 bases fitting TRBD2. CDR1 SGDLS and CDR2 YYNGEE come from the germline V gene. This CDR3 region has 15 residues. V gave up 3 bases and J gave up 2 bases; unmatched junction bases: 5. For the CDR3, the DNA is TGTGCCAGCAGCGCGGGGGGGACTTTCACAGATACGCAGTATTTT. Encoded protein: CASSAGGTFTDTQYF.

This sequence joins TRBV5-1 and TRBJ1-5, with a possible D match to TRBD1 (5 bases). The V gene lost 5 bases and the J gene lost 7 bases, with 19 bases spanning the gap. The CDR3 runs to 15 residues. From germline, CDR1 is SGHRS and CDR2 YFSETQ. The CDR3 nucleotides read TGCGCCAGCAGAGGCGGGGCTGAGGAGGAGCAGCCCCAGCATTTT. This translates into CASRGGAEEEQPQHF.